The 25 T cell receptor beta chains reported below all come from one sample, sequenced in a study of vaccination effects on CD4 cells after COVID-19. This table comes from immunoSEQ multiplex PCR, and its TCRdb copy is limited to in-frame clones, with some not included. The table has just under 75,000 clones, approximately 72% seen once. No antigen has been assigned to these receptors. Antigen-specific CD4+ T cells were expanded with viral peptide pools in the ViraFEST assay before sequencing. Cells that had been cultured for 10 days were the source of isolated CD4+ T cells. Among the vaccine recipients, none had a prior SARS-CoV-2 infection, and nucleocapsid antibodies were negative. The source material was CD4+ T cells from PBMCs cultured with HCoV-NL63 spike peptides, sampled before COVID-19 vaccination. These receptor sequences come from a human donor who received a COVID-19 vaccine.

This chain links TRBV2 with TRBJ2-3, with 9 bases fitting TRBD1. The length of the CDR3 is 16 residues. The V gene end was trimmed by 4 bases and the J gene end by 0 bases; junction bases not matched to a gene: 5. Per germline, CDR1 SNHLY and CDR2 FYNNEI. CDR3 in DNA: TGTGCCAGCAGTGTATACAGGGGGCACAGCACAGATACGCAGTATTTT. As protein: CASSVYRGHSTDTQYF.

This clone was seen more than once but under ten times. The chain joins TRBV24-1 to TRBJ1-4; D not certain. The germline V gene encodes CDR1 KGHDR and CDR2 SFDVKD. The CDR3 has 14 amino acids. Trimming stripped 5 bases from V and 4 bases from J, with 10 bases between. The CDR3, as DNA: TGTGCCACCAGTGGTTGGCTGAATAATGAAAAACTGTTTTTT. This translates into CATSGWLNNEKLFF.

This chain uses TRBV3-1 (or the pseudogene TRBV3-2) with TRBJ2-2, with D possibly TRBD1 on 5 matching bases. CDR3 length: 13 residues. Between the trimmed V and J ends, which lost 1 base and 6 bases, there was a span of 6 bases. Germline V gene lookup returns CDR1 LGHDT and CDR2 YNNKEL (reference sequence). The CDR3 is CASSQGQPGELFF. As DNA, the CDR3 is TGTGCCAGCAGCCAAGGACAGCCCGGGGAGCTGTTTTTT.

This clone appeared a single time. The chain has TRBV9 and TRBJ1-4, with D perhaps matching TRBD1 (5 bases). Germline V lookup: CDR1 SGDLS, CDR2 YYNGEE. V was cut by 2 bases and J by 5 bases, with 16 bases left in between. CDR3 length: 16 amino acids. DNA for the CDR3: TGTGCCAGCAGCGTTGGGAGTGGGGCAGCAAATGAAAAACTGTTTTTT. It yields the protein CASSVGSGAANEKLFF.

The V and J genes are TRBV12-3 or TRBV12-4 and TRBJ1-2; no clear D. The CDR3 runs 13 residues. Trimming took off 3 bases at V and 4 bases at J, with 9 bases between the two ends. Here the CDR3 reads CASSFRAIYGYTF. Here the CDR3 DNA reads TGTGCCAGCAGTTTTCGGGCGATCTATGGCTACACCTTC.

The chain has TRBV30 and TRBJ1-2, with a tentative D call TRBD1 (6 bases). CDR3 length: 15 amino acids. V gave up 1 base and J gave up 5 bases, with 17 bases separating them. In germline, CDR1 is GTSNPN, CDR2 SVGIG (reference sequence). DNA for the CDR3: TGTGCCTGGAGTGGAATCCAGGGGCGTTATTATGGCTACACCTTC. Translating gives CAWSGIQGRYYGYTF.

The chain couples TRBV28 to TRBJ2-7; D unresolved. The germline V gene has CDR1 MDHEN and CDR2 SYDVKM. Trimming cost V 4 bases and J 4 bases, with 17 bases left between them. This CDR3 contains 15 residues. CDR3 in amino acids: CASSSPASYGYEQYV. For the CDR3, the DNA is TGTGCCAGCAGTTCCCCCGCCTCCTATGGTTACGAGCAGTACGTC.

This clone was seen only a few times. The rearrangement links TRBV6-5 to TRBJ2-5; TRBD2 is a possible D gene (6 bases). The CDR3 is 14 residues long. The V gene's germline CDR1 is MNHEY and CDR2 SVGAGI. V was trimmed by 6 bases and J by 5 bases, leaving 16 bases between them. Here the CDR3 reads CASREGWSQETQYF. CDR3 in DNA: TGTGCCAGCAGGGAGGGGTGGTCGCAGGAGACCCAGTACTTC.

The chain is built from TRBV5-1 and TRBJ2-1; TRBD1 is a possible D gene (5 bases). Per germline, CDR1 SGHRS and CDR2 YFSETQ. This CDR3 region has 14 residues. Trimming left V 6 bases short and J 8 bases short, with 18 bases between. The chain's CDR3 is CASIRQGEGDEQFF. The DNA of the CDR3 is TGCGCCAGCATTCGGCAGGGCGAAGGGGATGAGCAGTTCTTC.

The chain has TRBV24-1 and TRBJ1-2; no definite D call. Germline-derived CDR1 and CDR2 are KGHDR and SFDVKD. The CDR3 has 13 residues. V was pared by 7 bases and J by 8 bases, with 16 bases between. CDR3 region: CATSPSLWGGYTF. The CDR3 bases are TGTGCCACCAGCCCCAGCCTTTGGGGAGGCTACACCTTC.

The V gene is TRBV19, the J gene TRBJ2-2; 7 nucleotides line up with TRBD1. CDR1 is LNHDA, CDR2 SQIVND, per germline (reference sequence). The V gene end was trimmed by 6 bases and the J gene end by 6 bases; junction bases not matched to a gene: 10. This CDR3 spans 15 amino acids. This CDR3 is CASSRDSLDPGELFF. In nucleotides, the CDR3 is TGTGCCAGTAGCCGGGACAGTTTGGATCCCGGGGAGCTGTTTTTT.

J is TRBJ2-1 and V is TRBV6-1; TRBD2 matches at 8 bases. From germline, CDR1 is MNHNS and CDR2 SASEGT. This CDR3 region has 15 residues. J was trimmed by 8 bases and V by 1 base; bases with no gene match: 7. The CDR3 is CASSEGPRAGDEQFF. In DNA form, the CDR3 reads TGTGCCAGCAGTGAAGGCCCCCGAGCGGGGGATGAGCAGTTCTTC.

The chain joins TRBV28 to TRBJ2-1, with 8 positions matching TRBD2. This CDR3 region has 15 residues. V gave up 6 bases and J gave up 7 bases; unmatched junction bases: 11. The germline V gene encodes CDR1 MDHEN and CDR2 SYDVKM. For the CDR3, the DNA is TGTGCCAGCAGCTTAGCGGGAACCTTTCGGAATGAGCAGTTCTTC. Protein: CASSLAGTFRNEQFF.

V and J are TRBV18 and TRBJ2-2; 7 positions agree with TRBD1. Germline CDR1 KGHSH, CDR2 LQKENI. J was trimmed by 5 bases and V by 3 bases; bases with no gene match: 3. The CDR3 has 14 amino acids. The CDR3, as DNA: TGTGCCAGCTCACCCAGGACAGGTACCGGGGAGCTGTTTTTT. This gives the protein CASSPRTGTGELFF.

The CDR3 reads CASSPAVPPLHF. The CDR3 bases are TGTGCCAGCAGTCCCGCTGTTCCACCCCTCCACTTT. The chain is built from TRBV14 and TRBJ1-6; the D is unclear. CDR3 length: 12 residues. Germline V gene data show CDR1 as SGHDN and CDR2 as FVKESK. Between the trimmed V and J ends, which lost 6 bases and 11 bases, there was a span of 11 bases.

The chain links TRBV6-5 to TRBJ2-7; perhaps D is TRBD1 or TRBD2 (5 bases each). The V end was cut by 4 bases, the J end by 2 bases, with 12 bases between. The CDR3 consists of 14 residues. Germline lookup yields CDR1 MNHEY and CDR2 SVGAGI. DNA for the CDR3: TGTGCCAGCAGTTCCGGGACGGTGACCTACGAGCAGTACGTC. It codes for CASSSGTVTYEQYV.

This clone turned up a few times. This rearrangement joins TRBV7-2 to TRBJ1-5; D remains ambiguous. CDR1 and CDR2 (germline): SGHTA, FQGNSA. The CDR3 runs to 12 residues. V was pared by 5 bases and J by 4 bases, with 6 bases between. CDR3 nucleotides: TGTGCCAGCAGCCTCACGAATCAGCCCCAGCATTTT. It yields the protein CASSLTNQPQHF.

This clone has just a few counts. The gene calls are TRBV7-2 and TRBJ2-3; D uncertain. The CDR3 sequence is 15 residues long. V shed 4 bases and J shed 0 bases, with 11 bases lying between them. Germline V gives CDR1 SGHTA, CDR2 FQGNSA. DNA for the CDR3: TGTGCCAGCAGCTCCCAATCGCTCAGCACAGATACGCAGTATTTT. This encodes CASSSQSLSTDTQYF.

The V call is TRBV3-1 (or the pseudogene TRBV3-2), the J call TRBJ2-3, with 12 bases that match TRBD2. With V trimmed by 4 bases and J by 5 bases, 4 bases remained unmatched. The CDR3 totals 15 residues. The germline V gene has CDR1 LGHDT and CDR2 YNNKEL (reference sequence). In DNA, the CDR3 is TGTGCCAGCAGCCCGCCTAGCGGGGGGGGAGATACGCAGTATTTT. Amino acid sequence: CASSPPSGGGDTQYF.

The CDR3 reads CASSESKGALDGYTF. In DNA form, the CDR3 reads TGCGCCAGCAGTGAGTCGAAAGGGGCGCTCGATGGCTACACCTTC. The chain links TRBV10-1 to TRBJ1-2; tentatively, D is TRBD1 (5 bases). The V end lost 0 bases, the J end lost 6 bases, and 14 bases lay between the germline ends. CDR3 size: 15 residues. The V gene's germline CDR1 is WNHNN and CDR2 SYGVQD (reference sequence).

This chain links TRBV6-5 with TRBJ2-1; D unclear. Trimming shortened V by 9 bases and J by 3 bases, and 6 bases separated the two germline ends. Per the germline V gene, CDR1 is MNHEY and CDR2 is SVGAGI. This CDR3 contains 11 residues. CDR3 sequence reads: CASKYYNEQFF. The CDR3 DNA reads as TGTGCCAGTAAGTACTACAATGAGCAGTTCTTC.

This chain connects TRBV15 to TRBJ1-5; D is unclear. V gave up 0 bases and J gave up 5 bases, with 8 bases separating them. Germline values: CDR1 LNHNV, CDR2 YYDKDF (reference sequence). The CDR3 sequence is 14 residues long. The CDR3 sequence: CATSRDRVDQPQHF. The DNA of the CDR3 is TGTGCCACCAGCAGAGATAGGGTGGATCAGCCCCAGCATTTT.

The chain joins TRBV2 to TRBJ1-1, with D unresolved. The CDR3 spans 13 residues. V was clipped by 5 bases and J by 5 bases, with 12 bases between them. The germline CDR1 and CDR2 sequences are SNHLY and FYNNEI. The CDR3 coding sequence is TGTGCCAGCAGTCTCATTGGGCAGACTGAAGCTTTCTTT. Amino acids: CASSLIGQTEAFF.

In this sample, this clone turned up once. The gene calls are TRBV19 and TRBJ2-5; 9 nucleotides line up with TRBD1. V shed 9 bases, J shed 4 bases, and the junction held 9 bases outside the gene matches. CDR3 length equals 14 residues. Germline CDR1 LNHDA, CDR2 SQIVND (reference sequence). The CDR3 coding sequence is TGTGCCAGCAGGCAACCGGGACAGGGAGAGACCCAGTACTTC. This translates into CASRQPGQGETQYF.

V gene TRBV7-2 combines with J gene TRBJ2-3; 8 bases fit TRBD2. This CDR3 has 17 amino acids. The germline V gene has CDR1 SGHTA and CDR2 FQGNSA. Trimming took 1 base from V and 5 from J; bases not matched to a gene: 11. The DNA for the CDR3 is TGTGCCAGCAGCTTAGAAGCGCGCGGGGGGCCTAGAGATACGCAGTATTTT. Its protein product is CASSLEARGGPRDTQYF.